The source of this T cell receptor (beta chain) is a study of cytomegalovirus exposure and HLA in healthy donors. Study results and caveats: In a later analysis, an Asian-associated ancestry cluster reportedly showed fewer N-insertions than the approximately 640-donor mean. The study flagged fewer than 200 TCR beta chains as cytomegalovirus-associated. In most subjects, TCR beta sequences reportedly gave accurate predictions of HLA-A and HLA-B alleles.

CDR3 length: 16 amino acids. V was cut by 2 bases and J by 6 bases, with 18 bases left in between. CDR1 and CDR2 from the germline V gene are MGHRA and YSYEKL. Donors were ostensibly healthy at sampling, although undocumented immune exposures were probable. Use of 60 Vbeta and 13 Jbeta primers characterized the PCR. Method: immunoSEQ multiplex PCR; TCRdb's copy keeps in-frame clones and lacks some. This table has 150,000 to 200,000 clones, around four fifths appearing once. Notes on this clone: No antigen is known for it.

This chain uses TRBV4-1 with TRBJ2-3; a weak D match, TRBD2 (6 bases). The TCR sequence derives from a young woman in good health and CMV-seronegative. The source material was PBMCs. The CDR3 protein is CASSQRSLWGEDTQYF. The CDR3 region has the DNA TGCGCCAGCAGCCAAAGATCATTATGGGGGGAGGATACGCAGTATTTT.